This T cell receptor (beta chain) originates from a study of blood T cells in healthy people across ages. Study-wide results and caveats: TCR beta diversity per million T cells fell roughly linearly with age.

Through a sample-barcoded 5' primer and a J-beta primer mix, a second PCR was run for roughly 6 to 11 cycles. TCRdb passed the 5' RACE reads through MiXCR, listing each CDR3 protein once. The sample includes hundreds of thousands of distinct CDR3 sequences, 45% to 60% of them seen just once. Note on this clonotype: Its antigen is unknown.

J lost 1 base, V lost 6 bases, and 6 bases had no gene match. The length of the CDR3 is 15 residues. The clonotype comes from a woman older than 75 in good health. This chain joins TRBV12-3 or TRBV12-4 and TRBJ2-1; 7 positions match TRBD2. Sequenced material: blood. Here the CDR3 reads CASSRSGISYNEQFF. In DNA form, the CDR3 reads TGTGCCAGCAGCCGGAGCGGGATTTCCTACAATGAGCAGTTCTTC.